These T cell receptor beta chains were read from a single sample in a study of Graves' ophthalmopathy and Graves' hyperthyroidism. TCRdb itself ran the multiplex PCR reads through MiXCR, one entry per CDR3 protein. Among about 370,000 distinct CDR3 sequences, roughly a sixth were seen once, and the ten largest hold about 2.4%. Source material: peripheral blood. All receptors come from an adult woman with stable Graves' hyperthyroidism. CDR3s include the opening cysteine and the closing phenylalanine or tryptophan. A D gene is named only where the DNA matches it firmly. Expanded clones are given a class, and other clones once, few, many or no size at all.

V	size	D	J	DNA	CDR3
TRBV20-1	many	TRBD1	TRBJ1-6	TGCAGTGCTTCCGGGACAGATAATTCACCCCTCCACTTT	CSASGTDNSPLHF
TRBV27	few	-	TRBJ2-7	TGTGCCAGCAGTTCCAGGAGGGGGGACTACGAGCAGTACTTC	CASSSRRGDYEQYF
TRBV12-3/TRBV12-4	many	TRBD2	TRBJ2-7	TGTGCCAGCAGTCCATGGGGGGGTACCCACGAGCAGTACTTC	CASSPWGGTHEQYF
TRBV4-1	many	TRBD1	TRBJ2-7	TGCGCCAGCAGCCAAGATCCCGGACAGGGCTCCTACGAGCAGTACTTC	CASSQDPGQGSYEQYF
TRBV4-3	many	-	TRBJ1-2	TGCGCCAGCAGCCCAACACTGGCTAACTATGGCTACACCTTC	CASSPTLANYGYTF
TRBV24-1	-	-	TRBJ2-2	TGTGCCACCAGTGATTCGCCTTCAACCGGGGAGCTGTTTTTT	CATSDSPSTGELFF
TRBV7-2	few	TRBD1	TRBJ1-5	TGTGCCAGCAGCTTATGGAGACAGGGGAATCAGCCCCAGCATTTT	CASSLWRQGNQPQHF
TRBV2	many	-	TRBJ2-5	TGTGCCAGCAGTAGTGGAATCGGCAGGGCTATTCCCCAGTACTTC	CASSSGIGRAIPQYF
TRBV7-2	many	-	TRBJ1-1	TGTGCCAGCAGCTTCCTGGGACAGAACACTGAAGCTTTCTTT	CASSFLGQNTEAFF
TRBV18	few	-	TRBJ2-7	TGTGCCAGCTCACCACAAGGCATCCGGGGCTGGTACGAGCAGTACTTC	CASSPQGIRGWYEQYF
TRBV5-4	few	-	TRBJ1-1	TGTGCCAGCAGCTCGAAAGGACTAATAGTAACTGAAGCTTTCTTC	CASSSKGLIVTEAFF
TRBV18	few	TRBD2	TRBJ2-7	TGTGCCAGCTCACCACTGTCCCCGGGAGCGGCGGGGGGCGACGAGCAGTACTTC	CASSPLSPGAAGGDEQYF
TRBV28	many	-	TRBJ1-5	TGTGCCAGCAGTTTATACGGAGATCAGCCCCAGCATTTT	CASSLYGDQPQHF
TRBV3-1	-	-	TRBJ2-7	TGTGCCAGCAGCCACCTCGACAGGATAGGCGAGCAGTACTTC	CASSHLDRIGEQYF
TRBV11-2	few	-	TRBJ2-5	TGTGCCAGCAGCTTGGCCGGCGTAGAGACCCAGTACTTC	CASSLAGVETQYF
TRBV6-5	-	TRBD2	TRBJ2-2	TGTGCCAGCAGTTCTAGGACTAGCGGGGGAAACGGGGAGCTGTTTTTT	CASSSRTSGGNGELFF
TRBV2	many	-	TRBJ2-7	TGTGCCAGCAGCGGGGGACAAGGCGAGCAGTACTTC	CASSGGQGEQYF
TRBV5-1	many	TRBD1	TRBJ2-7	TGCGCCAGCAGCCCCGTCAGGGGACGGGCGGACAGGATCTACGAGCAGTACTTC	CASSPVRGRADRIYEQYF
TRBV10-2	many	-	TRBJ2-5	TGCGCCGGCAAGAGGGGAGAAGAGACCCAGTACTTC	CAGKRGEETQYF
TRBV6-5	-	-	TRBJ1-1	TGTGCCAGCAGTTACTCCCCTAGGGTGAACACTGAAGCTTTCTTT	CASSYSPRVNTEAFF
TRBV12-3/TRBV12-4	-	-	TRBJ1-6	TGTGCCAGCAGTGAGGGCGGGGTTGAGAATTCACCCCTCCACTTT	CASSEGGVENSPLHF
TRBV4-1	-	-	TRBJ2-5	TGCGCCAGCAGCCGTGACGCTGGGCGGCGGAGACAAGAGACCCAGTACTTC	CASSRDAGRRRQETQYF
TRBV12-3/TRBV12-4	-	-	TRBJ2-7	TGTGCCAGCAGGCCTGCGGGGACAGCGGGCGGGGAGCAGTACTTC	CASRPAGTAGGEQYF
TRBV7-2	many	TRBD1	TRBJ2-7	TGTGCCAGCAGCTTACTTGTCAGGGGGTCCGAGCAGTACTTC	CASSLLVRGSEQYF
TRBV18	-	-	TRBJ2-7	TGTGCCAGCTCAAGTCAGGGCGCGACCTACGAGCAGTACTTC	CASSSQGATYEQYF
TRBV20-1	many	TRBD2	TRBJ2-5	TGCAGTGCTCGTGATAGACTAGCGGGATCTATCCAAGAGACCCAGTACTTC	CSARDRLAGSIQETQYF
TRBV20-1	many	TRBD2	TRBJ2-5	TGCAGCTTGGGCTATAGCGGGAGAGGGGAGACCCAGTACTTC	CSLGYSGRGETQYF
TRBV12-5	many	TRBD1	TRBJ2-7	TGTGCTAGTGAACCCGGGACAGGGTCCTACGAGCAGTACTTC	CASEPGTGSYEQYF
TRBV12-3/TRBV12-4	many	-	TRBJ1-1	TGTGCCACCACAATCCTCAGGGCCGACACTGAAGCTTTCTTT	CATTILRADTEAFF
TRBV5-6	-	-	TRBJ1-1	TGTGCCAGCAGCTTGGTCCGGGAGGTGGAAGCTTTCTTT	CASSLVREVEAFF
TRBV3-1	-	TRBD1	TRBJ1-2	TGTGCCAGCAGCCAAGCAGGACAGGGGGCGCGTGGCTACACCTTC	CASSQAGQGARGYTF
TRBV6-1	-	TRBD1	TRBJ1-5	TGTGCCAGCAGCCCCGCGTGGACAGGGTGGAATCAGCCCCAGCATTTT	CASSPAWTGWNQPQHF
TRBV20-1	many	TRBD2	TRBJ2-5	TGCAGTGCTAGGGGGGCTTGGTGGCTAGCGGGAGGAGTTTTGGAGACCCAGTACTTC	CSARGAWWLAGGVLETQYF
TRBV19	few	TRBD1	TRBJ2-5	TGTGCCACCAGACAGGGCGGAGAGACCCAGTACTTC	CATRQGGETQYF
TRBV5-1	many	TRBD2	TRBJ2-5	TGCGCCAGCAGGACCTCTAGCGGGAGCCAAGAGACCCAGTACTTC	CASRTSSGSQETQYF
TRBV4-2	-	-	TRBJ2-7	TGTGCCAGCAGCCCCGACCCGACAACCGGTATGAACCCCTACGAGCAGTACTTC	CASSPDPTTGMNPYEQYF
TRBV7-2	-	-	TRBJ2-5	TGTGCCAGCAGCCCCAGGTGGCAGCAAGAGACCCAGTACTTC	CASSPRWQQETQYF
TRBV20-1	-	-	TRBJ2-2	TGCAGTGCTAGAGACTGGGGGGAGCGGAACACCGGGGAGCTGTTTTTT	CSARDWGERNTGELFF
TRBV2	many	-	TRBJ2-7	TGTGCCAGCACCGCCTCCCCGGGAGTGTTCTACGAGCAGTACTTC	CASTASPGVFYEQYF
TRBV24-1	many	TRBD1	TRBJ1-5	TGTGCCACCAGTGGGACAGGGGCTAGCAATCAGCCCCAGCATTTT	CATSGTGASNQPQHF
TRBV28	many	-	TRBJ1-1	TGTGCGGTTCGGGCCCCCCTAGACACTGAAGCTTTCTTT	CAVRAPLDTEAFF
TRBV6-2/TRBV6-3	many	TRBD2	TRBJ2-2	TGTGCCAGCAGTCCGACCAAGGGACTAGCGGGAGTCGTCGGGGAGCTGTTTTTT	CASSPTKGLAGVVGELFF
TRBV6-1	-	TRBD1	TRBJ2-5	TGTGCCAGCAGTGCCCGACAGGGCGGAAAAGAGACCCAGTACTTC	CASSARQGGKETQYF
TRBV7-2	many	TRBD2	TRBJ2-7	TGTGCCAGCAGCCCGGCTAGCGGGAGTTGGTACGAGCAGTACTTC	CASSPASGSWYEQYF
TRBV12-3/TRBV12-4	-	TRBD1	TRBJ1-2	TGTGCCAGCAGTCCCGGGGACAGGGAGGGCTATGGCTACACCTTC	CASSPGDREGYGYTF
TRBV29-1	few	TRBD1	TRBJ1-1	TGCAGCGTTGCCGACAGGGTATTCACTGAAGCTTTCTTT	CSVADRVFTEAFF
TRBV6-5	many	-	TRBJ1-2	TGTGCCAGCAGTTACCTCCTCAAGGGGAACGACTATGGCTACACCTTC	CASSYLLKGNDYGYTF
TRBV12-3/TRBV12-4	many	-	TRBJ1-3	TGTGCCGGGTCGTCGGGGAGGTTCTCTGGAAACACCATATATTTT	CAGSSGRFSGNTIYF
TRBV5-8	many	TRBD1	TRBJ2-7	TGTGCCAGCGGCACAGGGGGCTTCGACGAGCAGTACTTC	CASGTGGFDEQYF
TRBV18	-	TRBD2	TRBJ2-7	TGTGCCAGCTCACAGGGGACTACTGGTGGGTTTCGCGAGCAGTACTTC	CASSQGTTGGFREQYF
TRBV10-3	many	-	TRBJ2-7	TGTGCCATCAAAGAGAAAATTGGATCTTTTTACGAGCAGTACTTC	CAIKEKIGSFYEQYF
TRBV14	-	-	TRBJ2-3	TGTGCCAGCAGCCAAGTGTGGCCCCTTGGACAGCAGAATGAGGATACGCAGTATTTT	CASSQVWPLGQQNEDTQYF
TRBV20-1	many	TRBD2	TRBJ2-7	TGCAGTGCAAAAAGCGGGAGGAGCTCCTACGAGCAGTACTTC	CSAKSGRSSYEQYF
TRBV28	many	TRBD2	TRBJ2-5	TGTGCCAGCAGACTAGCGGGAGGCCCGGAGACCCAGTACTTC	CASRLAGGPETQYF
TRBV30	many	-	TRBJ1-1	TGTGCCTGGAGCTCAGGGATCAGGAACACTGAAGCTTTCTTT	CAWSSGIRNTEAFF
TRBV10-3	-	TRBD1	TRBJ1-5	TGTGCCAATACCGCTCGACAGGGGGTCGATCAGCCCCAGCATTTT	CANTARQGVDQPQHF
TRBV4-1	many	TRBD1	TRBJ2-7	TGCGCCAGCAGCCAGCAACCTCCGGGACAGTTCTCCTACGAGCAGTACTTC	CASSQQPPGQFSYEQYF
TRBV18	many	TRBD2	TRBJ2-7	TGTGCCAGCTCCCCCGGTGCTAGCGGCTACGAGCAGTACTTC	CASSPGASGYEQYF
TRBV20-1	many	-	TRBJ2-7	TGCAGTGCTCAGGCACAGGGTTCGGACTACGAGCAGTACTTC	CSAQAQGSDYEQYF
TRBV20-1	many	-	TRBJ1-5	TGCAGTGCTAGATCCCAGGATCGTACGGGGGCCAATCAGCCCCAGCATTTT	CSARSQDRTGANQPQHF